This passage covers 9 T cell receptor beta chains from one sample sequenced in a study of CXCR3-negative and CXCR3-positive naive CD8 T cells. The method, 5' RACE with UMI labels, was used to prepare the TRB cDNA libraries. For each CDR3 protein, TCRdb gives one entry from its re-call of the 5' RACE reads, without DNA. Its listing shows 100,000 to 150,000 distinct CDR3 sequences. The sequencing sample was made of naive CXCR3- CD8+ T cells from blood. The subset here: CD45RO-CCR7+CD27+CD95- naive CD8+ T cells lacking CXCR3 (TNR3-). All receptors derive from a human donor in good health. Some clones in this sample may be carry-over from other donors' samples.

This chain uses TRBV20-1 with TRBJ2-7; TCRdb selects TRBD2, and the lack of DNA leaves this call unchecked. This CDR3 region has 15 residues. Germline CDR1 reads DFQATT; CDR2 reads SNEGSKA (reference sequence). The CDR3 is CSAPTSGNPTHEQYF.

The V call is TRBV28, the J call TRBJ2-7; TCRdb names TRBD1, which stays unverified in the absence of DNA. Germline V gene lookup returns CDR1 MDHEN and CDR2 SYDVKM. The length of the CDR3 is 15 residues. The CDR3 spells CASSLGWGAGYEQYF.

The chain couples TRBV9 to TRBJ2-7; TCRdb picks TRBD1, but there is no DNA to check that call. The CDR3 contains 15 residues. Germline CDR1 reads SGDLS; CDR2 reads YYNGEE. CDR3 protein: CASSPGQRSSYEQYF.

This rearrangement joins TRBV29-1 to TRBJ2-7; no DNA is available, so the TRBD1 call from TCRdb remains unchecked. The CDR3 is 13 amino acids. Germline V CDR1 and CDR2: SQVTM, ANQGSEA. The CDR3 loop reads CSVERGGPAEQYF.

The rearrangement links TRBV29-1 to TRBJ1-2; with no DNA, the TCRdb D assignment of TRBD1 cannot be verified. Germline V gene sequence: CDR1 SQVTM, CDR2 ANQGSEA. CDR3 size: 14 residues. This CDR3 is CSVDGTEEDYGYTF.

The chain uses TRBV7-9 and TRBJ2-1; TCRdb proposes TRBD1, but this gene call is untestable without DNA. CDR1 is SEHNR, CDR2 FQNEAQ, per germline (reference sequence). This CDR3 has 16 residues. The chain's CDR3 is CASSLYQAPTGDEQFF.

This sequence joins TRBV12-3 or TRBV12-4 and TRBJ2-3; TCRdb outputs TRBD1, but without DNA this stays unchecked. The CDR3 consists of 17 residues. CDR3 sequence reads: CASSSRPDSESTDTQYF.

The chain joins TRBV12-3 or TRBV12-4 to TRBJ2-1; the TCRdb D gene call, TRBD2, has no DNA to confirm it. The length of the CDR3 is 15 residues. CDR3 amino acids: CASSLMLEGGHEQFF.

The chain uses TRBV7-2 and TRBJ2-1; TCRdb indicates TRBD1, and absent DNA this call remains unverified. Germline V CDR1 and CDR2: SGHTA, FQGNSA. The CDR3 runs to 17 residues. The CDR3 spells CASSLVADRGPYNEQFF. Together with reference TRBV7-2 and TRBJ2-1, the CDR3 gives the full variable domain: GAGVSQSPSNKVTEKGKDVELRCDPISGHTALYWYRQSLGQGLEFLIYFQGNSAPDKSGLPSDRFSAERTGGSVSTLTIQRTQQEDSAVYLCASSLVADRGPYNEQFFGPGTRLTVL.